This T cell receptor beta chain came from a study of blood T cell repertoires in COVID-19. Study summary: Material from acute and convalescent COVID-19 was sourced from the United States, Italy and Spain.

Original methodology: Amplified reference gene primers provided the basis for estimating nucleated cell counts. Sequenced by immunoSEQ multiplex PCR; TCRdb stores in-frame clones only, minus some. For V, J and clone size, that table is used; D and trimming come from the DNA. The data hold 310,000 or so clones, with approximately 89% observed a single time. Those enrolled, adults aged roughly 18 to 100 years, came from 24 US areas. Donors of Cohort 3 who recovered were those that had two negative PCRs, clearance, or symptom resolution. The CDR3 spans 15 residues. The V gene end was trimmed by 4 bases and the J gene end by 8 bases; junction bases not matched to a gene: 9. Germline V gene lookup returns CDR1 LGHNA and CDR2 YNFKEQ.

This TCR was sampled from a woman aged 35 to 49 who had recovered from COVID-19. The chain couples TRBV4-2 to TRBJ1-4; 8 bases line up with TRBD1. Material for sequencing was PBMCs or T cells enriched from blood (not recorded which). The CDR3 sequence: CASSPSPTGAEKLFF. The CDR3 region has the DNA TGTGCCAGCAGCCCCAGCCCGACAGGGGCGGAAAAACTGTTTTTT.